The T cell receptor beta chain described here comes from a study of blood T cell repertoires in COVID-19. At the level of the study: PBMCs, B-cell-depleted T cells, or T cells provided the cDNA or gDNA that made up the material.

Source study methods: Researchers report that nucleated cell counts were estimated from reference gene primer amplification. Produced via immunoSEQ multiplex PCR; TCRdb's table is partial and in-frame only. Clonal size and the V and J genes are those of that table, whereas D and trimming came from the DNA. This sample has under 250,000 clones, with 70% to 85% found just once. Participants were aged about 18 to 100 years from around 26 US areas. Trimming took 4 bases from V and 2 from J, leaving 3 bases between them. The CDR3 runs 11 residues. Germline-derived CDR1 and CDR2 are SGHTS and YDEGEE. The sequence derives from a woman between 40 and 50 years old with acute COVID-19. The chain links TRBV5-8 to TRBJ2-5; D unclear. The sequenced sample consisted of PBMCs or T cells enriched from blood (not recorded which). CDR3 bases: TGTGCCAGCAGCCTGCAAGAGACCCAGTACTTC. Translated, it gives CASSLQETQYF.